The T cell receptor beta chain described here comes from a study of regulatory T cells in long-lasting Graves disease. There are many counts of this clonotype. Its antigen is not known. Overall study findings and caveats: Relative to newly diagnosed Graves' patients, persistent ones had lower TCR diversity.

As for time point: newly diagnosed GD, antithyroid drugs for less than 3 months. RNA isolated from PBMCs was used to make the TCR library. The TCR beta library used iRepertoire HTBI primers with Arm-PCR amplification of CDR3. TCRdb re-called the multiplex PCR reads through MiXCR, storing one row per CDR3 protein. This sample has hundreds of thousands of distinct CDR3 sequences, with approximately 15% found just once. V was cut by 3 bases and J by 6 bases, with 24 bases left in between. Germline V lookup: CDR1 GTSNPN, CDR2 SVGIG (reference sequence). CDR3 length: 17 residues. This sample also belongs to another study, concerning T cells in Graves' hyperthyroidism and ophthalmopathy. This second study notes: Graves' hyperthyroidism is called stable when ophthalmopathy does not progress within 18 months. HTBI primers were used for first-round RT-PCR of the TCR CDR3.

This sequence was found in a woman aged 25 to 39 with Graves disease. The sample in question was peripheral blood mononuclear cells (PBMCs), obtained at new diagnosis, from a patient treated with antithyroid drugs. The V and J genes are TRBV30 and TRBJ2-1; TRBD2 might be the D (5 bases). The CDR3 bases are TGTGCCTGGAGGCTCAACGAGGGCTACCCTTCGTCCAATGAGCAGTTCTTC. Amino acids: CAWRLNEGYPSSNEQFF.